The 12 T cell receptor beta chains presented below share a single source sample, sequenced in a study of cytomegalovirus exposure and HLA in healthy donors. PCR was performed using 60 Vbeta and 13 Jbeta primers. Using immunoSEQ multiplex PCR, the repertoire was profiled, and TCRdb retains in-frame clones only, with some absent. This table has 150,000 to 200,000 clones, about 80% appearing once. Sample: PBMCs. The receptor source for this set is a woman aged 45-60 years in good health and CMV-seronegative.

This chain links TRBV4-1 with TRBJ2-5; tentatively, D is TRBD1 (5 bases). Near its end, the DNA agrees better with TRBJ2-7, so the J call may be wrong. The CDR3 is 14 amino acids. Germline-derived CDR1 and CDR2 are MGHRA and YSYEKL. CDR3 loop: CASSQGGGPYEQYF. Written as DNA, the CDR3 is TGCGCCAGCAGCCAAGGGGGCGGACCTTACGAGCAGTACTTC.

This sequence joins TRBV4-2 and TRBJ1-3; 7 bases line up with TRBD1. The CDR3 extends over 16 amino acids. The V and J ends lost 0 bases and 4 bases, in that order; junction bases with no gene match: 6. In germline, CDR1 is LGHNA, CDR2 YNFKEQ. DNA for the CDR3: TGTGCCAGCAGCCAAGAGGGTTGGACAGGAGGAAACACCATATATTTT. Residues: CASSQEGWTGGNTIYF.

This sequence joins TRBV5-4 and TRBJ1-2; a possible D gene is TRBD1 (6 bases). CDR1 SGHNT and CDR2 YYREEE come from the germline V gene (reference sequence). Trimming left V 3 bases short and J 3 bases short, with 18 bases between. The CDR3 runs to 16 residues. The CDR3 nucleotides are TGTGCCAGCAGCTCCCCCGGAGCGGCAGGGGACTATGGCTACACCTTC. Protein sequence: CASSSPGAAGDYGYTF.

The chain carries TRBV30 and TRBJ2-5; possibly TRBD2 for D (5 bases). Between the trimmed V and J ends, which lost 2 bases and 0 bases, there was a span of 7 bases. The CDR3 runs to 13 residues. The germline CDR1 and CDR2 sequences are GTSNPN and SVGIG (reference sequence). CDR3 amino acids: CAWSKDYQETQYF. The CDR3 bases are TGTGCCTGGAGTAAGGACTACCAAGAGACCCAGTACTTC.

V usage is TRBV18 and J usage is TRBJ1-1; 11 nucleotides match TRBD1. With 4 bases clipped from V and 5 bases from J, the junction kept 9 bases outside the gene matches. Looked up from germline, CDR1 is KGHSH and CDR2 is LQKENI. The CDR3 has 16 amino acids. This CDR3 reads CASSQDRGPGSTEAFF. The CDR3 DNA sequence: TGTGCCAGCTCACAGGACAGGGGGCCTGGGAGTACTGAAGCTTTCTTT.

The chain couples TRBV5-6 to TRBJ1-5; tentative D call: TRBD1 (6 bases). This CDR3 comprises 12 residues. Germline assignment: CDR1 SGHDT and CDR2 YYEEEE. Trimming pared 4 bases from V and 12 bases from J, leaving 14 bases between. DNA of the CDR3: TGTGCCAGCAGCCAGGGGCCGGGGAGCCAGCATTTT. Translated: CASSQGPGSQHF.

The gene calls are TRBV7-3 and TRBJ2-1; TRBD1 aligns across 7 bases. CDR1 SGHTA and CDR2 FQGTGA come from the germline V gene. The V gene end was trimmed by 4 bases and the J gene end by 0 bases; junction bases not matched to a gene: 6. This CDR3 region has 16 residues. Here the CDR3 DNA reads TGTGCCAGCAGCTACAGGGGTCCTAGCTCCTACAATGAGCAGTTCTTC. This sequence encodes CASSYRGPSSYNEQFF.

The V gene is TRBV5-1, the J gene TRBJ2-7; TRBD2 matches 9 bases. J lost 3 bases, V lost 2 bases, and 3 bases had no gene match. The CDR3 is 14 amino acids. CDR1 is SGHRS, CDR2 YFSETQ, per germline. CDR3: CASSFQRGDYEQYF. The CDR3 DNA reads TGCGCCAGCAGCTTCCAGCGGGGGGACTACGAGCAGTACTTC.

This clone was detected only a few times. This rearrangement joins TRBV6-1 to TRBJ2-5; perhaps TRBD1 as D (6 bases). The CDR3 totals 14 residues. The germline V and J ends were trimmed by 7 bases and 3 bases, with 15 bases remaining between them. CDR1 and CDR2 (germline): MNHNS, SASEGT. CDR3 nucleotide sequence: TGTGCCAGCAAAAAAGGGGGTGCGGAAGAGACCCAGTACTTC. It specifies CASKKGGAEETQYF.

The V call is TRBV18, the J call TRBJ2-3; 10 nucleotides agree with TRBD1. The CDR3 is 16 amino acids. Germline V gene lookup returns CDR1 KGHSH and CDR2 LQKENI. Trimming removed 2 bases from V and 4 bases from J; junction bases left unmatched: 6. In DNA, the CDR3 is TGTGCCAGCTCACCATCGTGGACAGGGGGTGCAGATACGCAGTATTTT. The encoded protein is CASSPSWTGGADTQYF.

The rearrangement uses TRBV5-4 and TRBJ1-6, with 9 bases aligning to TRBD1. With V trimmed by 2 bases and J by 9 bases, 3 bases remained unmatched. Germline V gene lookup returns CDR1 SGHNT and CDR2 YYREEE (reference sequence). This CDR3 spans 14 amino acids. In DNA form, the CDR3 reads TGTGCCAGCAGCTTACCGGGACAGGGTTCACCCCTCCACTTT. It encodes CASSLPGQGSPLHF.

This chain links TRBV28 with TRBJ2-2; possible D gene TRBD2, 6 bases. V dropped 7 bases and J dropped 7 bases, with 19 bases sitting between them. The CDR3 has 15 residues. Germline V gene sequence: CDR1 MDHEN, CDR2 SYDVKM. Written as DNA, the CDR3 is TGTGCCAGCATCCGGGCTAGCGTGAACGGCGGGGAGCTGTTTTTT. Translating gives CASIRASVNGGELFF.